The source of this T cell receptor (beta chain) is a study of blood T cell repertoires in COVID-19. Study background: Samples came from the United States, Italy and Spain, spanning acute and convalescent COVID-19. From T cells, B-cell-depleted T cells, or PBMCs came the material, which was cDNA or gDNA.

Original processing notes: Reference gene primer amplification gave nucleated cell count estimates. The table came from immunoSEQ multiplex PCR; TCRdb's copy has only in-frame clones and leaves some out. The V and J calls and the clone size are those of that table, but D and trimming were determined from the DNA. The sample carries fewer than 120,000 clones, around 89% recorded once. CDR1 SGHRS and CDR2 YFSETQ come from the germline V gene. Unmatched junction bases numbered 2, after V lost 3 bases and J lost 5 bases. The CDR3 has 14 amino acids. The chain links TRBV5-1 to TRBJ1-6; TRBD1 matches at 7 bases. Sequencing used peripheral blood. This clonotype was obtained from a woman aged 45 to 65 with acute or convalescent COVID-19. The CDR3 DNA is TGCGCCAGCAGCTGGGACAGCGATAATTCACCCCTCCACTTT. Its protein is CASSWDSDNSPLHF.